This passage covers 27 T cell receptor beta chains from one sample sequenced in a study of blood T cell repertoires in COVID-19. Data came from immunoSEQ multiplex PCR; TCRdb stores just in-frame clones and leaves some out. The table lists more than 120,000 clones, about 91% of them singletons. Sequencing input: peripheral blood. The receptors shown here come from a human donor in a cohort sampled during active COVID-19.

The table lists this clone with a few counts. This sequence joins TRBV2 and TRBJ1-1, with unresolved D. The CDR3 extends over 14 amino acids. V lost 0 bases and J lost 4, with 9 bases in between. The germline V gene has CDR1 SNHLY and CDR2 FYNNEI. This chain's CDR3 is CASSEAVRGTEAFF. Written as DNA, the CDR3 is TGTGCCAGCAGTGAAGCAGTGCGGGGCACTGAAGCTTTCTTT.

CDR3 protein: CASSPGTSGYNEQFF. CDR3 DNA: TGTGCCAGCAGTCCAGGGACTAGCGGTTACAATGAGCAGTTCTTC. The chain employs TRBV6-5 and TRBJ2-1; 11 nucleotides line up with TRBD2. The V and J ends lost 5 bases and 4 bases, in that order; junction bases with no gene match: 4. This CDR3 is 15 amino acids long. Germline V gene lookup returns CDR1 MNHEY and CDR2 SVGAGI.

This chain uses TRBV19 with TRBJ1-5; tentative D call: TRBD1 (5 bases). V lost 8 bases and J lost 0, with 11 bases in between. Looked up from germline, CDR1 is LNHDA and CDR2 is SQIVND (reference sequence). The CDR3 covers 14 residues. CDR3 sequence (DNA): TGTGCCAGTGCCAGGGCTCTTAGCAATCAGCCCCAGCATTTT. Amino acid sequence: CASARALSNQPQHF. Full variable domain (remainder filled in from reference TRBV19 and TRBJ1-5): DGGITQSPKYLFRKEGQNVTLSCEQNLNHDAMYWYRQDPGQGLRLIYYSQIVNDFQKGDIAEGYSVSREKKESFPLTVTSAQKNPTAFYLCASARALSNQPQHFGDGTRLSIL.

The chain has TRBV7-6 and TRBJ2-7, with 9 positions matching TRBD1. Germline CDR1 and CDR2: SGHVS and FNYEAQ. This CDR3 is built from 13 residues. The ends lost 4 bases at V and 5 bases at J; junction bases unmatched: 3. DNA of the CDR3: TGTGCCAGCAGCTCCAGGACAGGGGACGAGCAGTACTTC. It translates to CASSSRTGDEQYF.

The chain employs TRBV5-5 and TRBJ2-7, with 7 bases lining up with TRBD1. Germline V gene data show CDR1 as SGHKS and CDR2 as YYEKEE (reference sequence). The CDR3 is 17 amino acids. V dropped 4 bases and J dropped 3; count of bases not matched to a gene: 16. The CDR3 DNA is TGTGCCAGCAGCCCGCGACAGGGAACTGGCTGGTACTACGAGCAGTACTTC. Translated, it gives CASSPRQGTGWYYEQYF.

The J gene is TRBJ2-7, the V gene TRBV5-5; tentative D call: TRBD1 (5 bases). Germline CDR1 reads SGHKS; CDR2 reads YYEKEE (reference sequence). The CDR3 totals 15 residues. Trimming cost V 0 bases and J 3 bases, with 13 bases left between them. CDR3 sequence reads: CASSLARGVLYEQYF. DNA for the CDR3: TGTGCCAGCAGCTTGGCAAGGGGCGTGCTCTACGAGCAGTACTTC.

The rearrangement uses TRBV5-4 and TRBJ1-6; 9 bases agree with TRBD1. This CDR3 spans 14 amino acids. Germline trimming cut 9 bases from V and 8 bases from J; bases unmatched to any gene: 9. The V gene's germline CDR1 is SGHNT and CDR2 YYREEE (reference sequence). The CDR3 loop is CATSKDRGDSPLHF. In DNA, the CDR3 is TGTGCCACATCCAAGGACAGGGGAGATTCACCCCTCCACTTT.

The chain uses TRBV5-6 and TRBJ2-5, with 7 bases fitting TRBD1. Trimming took 6 bases from V and 3 from J; bases not matched to a gene: 8. The length of the CDR3 is 14 residues. Per the germline V gene, CDR1 is SGHDT and CDR2 is YYEEEE. The CDR3 reads CASNSGTAKETQYF. The DNA of the CDR3 is TGTGCCAGCAACTCCGGGACAGCAAAAGAGACCCAGTACTTC.

CDR3 bases: TGTGCCATCAGTGGTGCAGGGCGCTCCTACGAGCAGTACTTC. Encoded protein: CAISGAGRSYEQYF. The chain has TRBV10-3 and TRBJ2-7, with a possible D match to TRBD1 (5 bases). The CDR3 has 14 amino acids. The germline gives CDR1 ENHRY, CDR2 SYGVKD. V lost 4 bases and J 0 bases, leaving 10 bases between the germline ends.

This chain links TRBV2 with TRBJ1-1, with 7 bases lining up with TRBD1. This CDR3 region has 13 residues. V shed 6 bases, J shed 4 bases, and the junction held 5 bases outside the gene matches. CDR1 is SNHLY, CDR2 FYNNEI, per germline. The CDR3 bases are TGTGCCAGCAGAACGGGGACAGCCACTGAAGCTTTCTTT. It specifies CASRTGTATEAFF.

In nucleotides, the CDR3 is TGTGCCTGGAATTTTGGAGGGTGGAACACTGAAGCTTTCTTT. The encoded protein is CAWNFGGWNTEAFF. The V gene is TRBV30, the J gene TRBJ1-1; D gene unclear. Germline CDR1 reads GTSNPN; CDR2 reads SVGIG (reference sequence). Trimming took off 4 bases at V and 1 base at J, with 13 bases between the two ends. The CDR3 contains 14 residues.

V gene TRBV12-3 or TRBV12-4 combines with J gene TRBJ2-2, with D unresolved. Trimming removed 5 bases at V and 6 bases at J, with 4 bases between. The length of the CDR3 is 11 residues. Written as DNA, the CDR3 is TGTGCCAGCAGTCCGGCCGGGGAGCTGTTTTTT. As protein: CASSPAGELFF.

The chain links TRBV7-2 to TRBJ2-2; D possibly corresponds to TRBD1 (6 bases). CDR1 SGHTA and CDR2 FQGNSA come from the germline V gene. V lost 4 bases to trimming and J lost 4 bases, with 10 bases between them. This CDR3 has 14 residues. CDR3 in DNA: TGTGCCAGCAGCTCCCAGGGGCGCACCGGGGAGCTGTTTTTT. This gives the protein CASSSQGRTGELFF.

CDR3 protein: CASTGQGLQPQHF. As DNA, the CDR3 is TGTGCCAGCACGGGACAGGGCCTTCAGCCCCAGCATTTT. The rearrangement joins TRBV2 to TRBJ1-5, with TRBD1 matching 9 bases. V was clipped by 7 bases and J by 6 bases; unmatched bases: 4. The CDR3 has 13 amino acids. Germline V CDR1 and CDR2: SNHLY, FYNNEI.

For this clone: Within the sample, other DNA sequences also encode this same CDR3. The chain employs TRBV11-3 and TRBJ2-5; TRBD1 agrees at 8 bases. CDR3 length: 15 amino acids. Germline values: CDR1 SGHNT, CDR2 YENEEA. Unmatched junction bases numbered 6, after V lost 5 bases and J lost 1 base. DNA for the CDR3: TGTGCCAGCAGCCTTACAGGGGGGTCCCAAGAGACCCAGTACTTC. It encodes CASSLTGGSQETQYF.

This sequence joins TRBV4-1 and TRBJ2-5, with 14 bases lining up with TRBD2. The trim removed 5 bases at V and 1 base at J, leaving 6 bases unmatched. In germline, CDR1 is MGHRA, CDR2 YSYEKL. This CDR3 has 17 amino acids. The CDR3 DNA follows: TGCGCCAGCAGCAAACGACTAGCGGGGGGGCCCCAAGAGACCCAGTACTTC. This translates into CASSKRLAGGPQETQYF.

This clone was seen more than once but under ten times. DNA for the CDR3: TGTGCCATCAGTGCGGACATATTCAACACTGAAGCTTTCTTT. Translated, it gives CAISADIFNTEAFF. The rearrangement joins TRBV10-3 to TRBJ1-1, with a weak D call TRBD1 (5 bases). Trimming stripped 4 bases from V and 2 bases from J, with 11 bases between. The CDR3 totals 14 residues. CDR1 and CDR2 (germline): ENHRY, SYGVKD.

The gene calls are TRBV15 and TRBJ1-4, with 10 bases fitting TRBD1. Germline V gene lookup returns CDR1 LNHNV and CDR2 YYDKDF (reference sequence). The CDR3 consists of 16 residues. The V segment lost 7 bases and the J segment 8 bases; nucleotides outside the gene matches: 13. The CDR3 nucleotides read TGTGCCACCAACCATGGGATCCGGGACAGGGGAGAAAAACTGTTTTTT. Translating it yields CATNHGIRDRGEKLFF.

The sample holds a few counts of this clone. DNA for the CDR3: TGTGCCAGCAGTTACCCGAGGAACACTGAAGCTTTCTTT. Translated: CASSYPRNTEAFF. The chain has TRBV6-6 and TRBJ1-1; D ambiguous. In germline, CDR1 is MNHNY, CDR2 SVGAGI (reference sequence). Trimming pared 2 bases from V and 1 base from J, leaving 5 bases between. The CDR3 has 13 amino acids.

The rearrangement uses TRBV7-2 and TRBJ2-5, with D unresolved. Trimming cost V 2 bases and J 0 bases, with 7 bases left between them. The CDR3 has 14 residues. CDR1 and CDR2 from the germline V gene are SGHTA and FQGNSA. The CDR3 sequence: CASSLSSYQETQYF. CDR3 sequence (DNA): TGTGCCAGCAGCTTAAGCTCGTACCAAGAGACCCAGTACTTC.

The chain's CDR3 is CASSFKGLDYNEQFF. DNA of the CDR3: TGTGCCAGCAGCTTCAAAGGACTGGACTACAATGAGCAGTTCTTC. The rearrangement joins TRBV7-8 to TRBJ2-1; the D gene is possibly TRBD2 (5 bases). Trimming pared 3 bases from V and 3 bases from J, leaving 12 bases between. The CDR3 runs to 15 residues. In germline, CDR1 is SGHVS, CDR2 FQNEAQ.

The chain links TRBV19 to TRBJ1-4, with TRBD1 identical over 7 bases. The length of the CDR3 is 14 residues. V lost 1 base and J lost 8; bases outside the gene matches: 4. CDR1 LNHDA and CDR2 SQIVND come from the germline V gene (reference sequence). In DNA, the CDR3 is TGTGCCAGTAGTATAGGACAGGGCTACGAAAAACTGTTTTTT. Translation gives CASSIGQGYEKLFF.

The chain recombines TRBV5-4 with TRBJ2-1; D is unresolved. CDR3 length equals 12 residues. Looked up from germline, CDR1 is SGHNT and CDR2 is YYREEE (reference sequence). Trimming took off 1 base at V and 9 bases at J, with 8 bases between the two ends. Here the CDR3 reads CASSLIPSEQFF. In DNA, the CDR3 is TGTGCCAGCAGCTTGATCCCCTCTGAGCAGTTCTTC.

V and J are TRBV27 and TRBJ1-5; D is unresolved. With 0 bases removed from V and 1 base from J, the gap between germline ends came to 7 bases. Germline values: CDR1 MNHEY, CDR2 SMNVEV (reference sequence). The CDR3 runs to 15 residues. The DNA for the CDR3 is TGTGCCAGCAGTTTATCGGGAGTCAGCAATCAGCCCCAGCATTTT. Translating it yields CASSLSGVSNQPQHF.

This clone was detected only a few times. J is TRBJ1-1 and V is TRBV6-5, with D hard to call. Germline CDR1 MNHEY, CDR2 SVGAGI. The ends were cut back, 6 bases at V and 7 bases at J, with 9 bases in the middle. The CDR3 sequence is 11 residues long. In DNA, the CDR3 is TGTGCCAGCAGACGGGAAGGTGAAGCTTTCTTT. This translates into CASRREGEAFF.

This chain links TRBV10-2 with TRBJ2-2; 10 bases are a match to TRBD2. CDR1 and CDR2 from the germline V gene are WSHSY and SAAADI. The ends lost 10 bases at V and 4 bases at J; junction bases unmatched: 12. CDR3 length: 16 residues. This CDR3 is CATRVAGGYSTGELFF. As DNA, the CDR3 is TGCGCCACCAGGGTAGCGGGGGGATATAGCACCGGGGAGCTGTTTTTT.

This clone was observed once. The rearrangement uses TRBV6-5 and TRBJ2-7; 7 nucleotides match TRBD2. The CDR3 has 14 amino acids. Germline CDR1 is MNHEY and CDR2 is SVGAGI. Unmatched junction bases numbered 6, after V lost 0 bases and J lost 7 bases. The CDR3 reads CASSYSSPGGEQYF. DNA of the CDR3: TGTGCCAGCAGTTACTCGAGTCCGGGGGGTGAGCAGTACTTC.